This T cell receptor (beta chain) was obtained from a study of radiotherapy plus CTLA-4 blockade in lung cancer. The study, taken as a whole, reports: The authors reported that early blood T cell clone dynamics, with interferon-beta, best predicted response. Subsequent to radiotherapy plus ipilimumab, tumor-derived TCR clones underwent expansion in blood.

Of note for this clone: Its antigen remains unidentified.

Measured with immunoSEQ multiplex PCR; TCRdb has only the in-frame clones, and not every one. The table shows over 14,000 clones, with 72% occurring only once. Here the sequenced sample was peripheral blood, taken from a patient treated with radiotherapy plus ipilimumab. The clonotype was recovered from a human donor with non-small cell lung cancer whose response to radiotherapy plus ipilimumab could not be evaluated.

The CDR3 spells CASSLGQGRGETQYF. CDR3 coding DNA: TGTGCCAGCAGCTTAGGACAGGGTCGGGGGGAGACCCAGTACTTC. The rearrangement links TRBV11-2 to TRBJ2-5; a possible D gene is TRBD1 (7 bases). Trimming shortened V by 1 base and J by 5 bases, and 14 bases separated the two germline ends. CDR1 is SGHAT, CDR2 FQNNGV, per germline. CDR3 length equals 15 residues.